These T cell receptor beta chains were read from a single sample in a study of T-cell memory formation after mild COVID-19. TCRdb reprocessed the 5' RACE reads via MiXCR and lists one record per CDR3 protein. The sample contains 350,000 or so distinct CDR3 sequences, 20% of which appear only once. The sample comprised PBMCs or a T cell subset sorted from them (not recorded which). These receptors were collected from a young man who had mild COVID-19 (a few samples of this study predate the infection). Cell type and time point are not known. CDR3s include the opening cysteine and the closing phenylalanine or tryptophan. Fields, in order: clone size, V gene, D gene, CDR3 length, J gene, CDR3 protein, CDR3 DNA. The D gene is left open where the match is weak. The size entry is marked missing in some rows and otherwise reads once, few, many or a size class.

size: .
V: TRBV7-9
D: .
length: 9
J: TRBJ1-6
CDR3: CASGTPLHF
DNA: TGTGCCAGCGGCACGCCCCTCCACTTT

size: few
V: TRBV7-3
D: .
length: 13
J: TRBJ1-2
CDR3: CASSGEPNYGYTF
DNA: TGTGCCAGCAGTGGGGAGCCTAACTATGGCTACACCTTC

size: few
V: TRBV11-2
D: .
length: 18
J: TRBJ2-1
CDR3: CASSFWGPYSLSYNEQFF
DNA: TGTGCCAGCAGCTTCTGGGGGCCCTACTCGCTCTCCTACAATGAGCAGTTCTTC

size: few
V: TRBV11-3
D: .
length: 13
J: TRBJ1-1
CDR3: CASSLEWDTEAFF
DNA: TGTGCCAGCAGCTTAGAGTGGGACACTGAAGCTTTCTTT

size: few
V: TRBV4-2
D: .
length: 12
J: TRBJ2-7
CDR3: CASSSWGSEQYF
DNA: TGTGCCAGCAGCTCATGGGGGTCCGAGCAGTACTTC

size: many
V: TRBV29-1
D: .
length: 15
J: TRBJ1-1
CDR3: CSAGGTSGMNTEAFF
DNA: TGCAGCGCTGGGGGGACATCCGGGATGAACACTGAAGCTTTCTTT

size: .
V: TRBV7-9
D: .
length: 13
J: TRBJ1-2
CDR3: CASSSPGGDGYTF
DNA: TGTGCCAGCAGCTCCCCCGGGGGTGATGGCTACACCTTC

size: .
V: TRBV4-2
D: .
length: 16
J: TRBJ2-5
CDR3: CASSPSLGGGQETQYF
DNA: TGTGCCAGCAGCCCTTCGTTAGGGGGAGGGCAAGAGACCCAGTACTTC

size: few
V: TRBV30
D: TRBD1
length: 13
J: TRBJ1-4
CDR3: CAWSFHRGEKLFF
DNA: TGTGCCTGGAGTTTCCACAGGGGTGAAAAACTGTTTTTT

size: .
V: TRBV7-9
D: .
length: 14
J: TRBJ2-5
CDR3: CASLPEWGQETQYF
DNA: TGTGCCAGCTTGCCGGAGTGGGGCCAAGAGACCCAGTACTTC

size: .
V: TRBV4-3
D: .
length: 14
J: TRBJ2-7
CDR3: CAISQEGYGYEQYF
DNA: TGCGCCATCAGCCAAGAGGGGTATGGCTACGAGCAGTACTTC

size: many
V: TRBV7-6
D: .
length: 14
J: TRBJ2-5
CDR3: CASSYGGPQETQYF
DNA: TGTGCCAGCAGCTACGGTGGGCCCCAAGAGACCCAGTACTTC

size: few
V: TRBV30
D: .
length: 14
J: TRBJ1-3
CDR3: CACGEGFSGNTIYF
DNA: TGTGCCTGCGGTGAGGGGTTCTCTGGAAACACCATATATTTT

size: few
V: TRBV5-6
D: TRBD2
length: 17
J: TRBJ2-3
CDR3: CASSQRPWTRSPDTQYF
DNA: TGTGCCAGCAGCCAGAGACCTTGGACTAGGTCTCCGGATACGCAGTATTTT

size: .
V: TRBV7-9
D: TRBD2
length: 16
J: TRBJ2-5
CDR3: CASSFLSSGGQETQYF
DNA: TGTGCCAGCAGCTTTCTTTCCAGCGGGGGCCAAGAGACCCAGTACTTC

size: few
V: TRBV5-5
D: .
length: 13
J: TRBJ1-2
CDR3: CASSLQGYYGYTF
DNA: TGTGCCAGCAGCTTGCAGGGCTACTATGGCTACACCTTC

size: .
V: TRBV7-9
D: .
length: 15
J: TRBJ2-2
CDR3: CAARGLTVNTGELFF
DNA: TGTGCAGCCAGGGGACTTACAGTGAACACCGGGGAGCTGTTTTTT

size: .
V: TRBV7-2
D: .
length: 14
J: TRBJ1-2
CDR3: CASSLGGVQWGYTF
DNA: TGTGCCAGCAGCTTAGGGGGGGTTCAATGGGGCTACACCTTC

size: few
V: TRBV20-1
D: .
length: 11
J: TRBJ2-5
CDR3: CSARDFQTQYF
DNA: TGCAGTGCTAGAGATTTCCAGACCCAGTACTTC

size: few
V: TRBV20-1
D: .
length: 14
J: TRBJ1-4
CDR3: CSAWQVATNEKLFF
DNA: TGCAGTGCATGGCAGGTGGCGACTAATGAAAAACTGTTTTTT

size: .
V: TRBV10-3
D: TRBD2
length: 16
J: TRBJ2-1
CDR3: CAITDTGGNSYNEQFF
DNA: TGTGCCATCACCGACACCGGGGGGAATTCCTACAATGAGCAGTTCTTC

size: few
V: TRBV20-1
D: .
length: 14
J: TRBJ2-2
CDR3: CSARSRVNTGELFF
DNA: TGCAGTGCTAGGTCCAGGGTCAACACCGGGGAGCTGTTTTTT

size: many
V: TRBV29-1
D: .
length: 14
J: TRBJ2-5
CDR3: CSVEPLDSQETQYF
DNA: TGCAGCGTTGAGCCTTTAGACAGCCAAGAGACCCAGTACTTC

size: .
V: TRBV10-2
D: .
length: 14
J: TRBJ1-6
CDR3: CATSTRAPGSPLHF
DNA: TGCGCCACTTCGACCCGGGCGCCAGGTTCACCCCTCCACTTT

size: few
V: TRBV9
D: .
length: 15
J: TRBJ1-4
CDR3: CASSVGGRGDEKLFF
DNA: TGTGCCAGCAGCGTAGGGGGACGAGGGGATGAAAAACTGTTTTTT

size: few
V: TRBV4-3
D: .
length: 10
J: TRBJ1-1
CDR3: CATWNTEAFF
DNA: TGCGCCACATGGAACACTGAAGCTTTCTTT

size: .
V: TRBV11-3
D: .
length: 14
J: TRBJ2-3
CDR3: CASSLEGWADTQYF
DNA: TGTGCCAGCAGCTTAGAAGGGTGGGCAGATACGCAGTATTTT

size: .
V: TRBV6-1
D: .
length: 15
J: TRBJ1-5
CDR3: CASRVRGVGNQPQHF
DNA: TGTGCCAGCAGAGTAAGGGGGGTAGGCAATCAGCCCCAGCATTTT

size: .
V: TRBV4-3
D: .
length: 18
J: TRBJ2-2
CDR3: CASSQEGITGVDTGELFF
DNA: TGCGCCAGCAGCCAAGAGGGGATTACGGGCGTGGACACCGGGGAGCTGTTTTTT

size: few
V: TRBV5-1
D: TRBD1
length: 15
J: TRBJ2-5
CDR3: CASKFRTGSVETQYF
DNA: TGCGCCAGCAAGTTCAGGACAGGCTCAGTAGAGACCCAGTACTTC

size: .
V: TRBV15
D: .
length: 17
J: TRBJ1-5
CDR3: CATSRDKKGPVAGPQHF
DNA: TGTGCCACCAGCAGAGATAAAAAGGGGCCCGTCGCGGGGCCCCAGCATTTT

size: few
V: TRBV27
D: TRBD1
length: 16
J: TRBJ2-1
CDR3: CASSSTGVGSYNEQFF
DNA: TGTGCCAGCAGTTCCACAGGGGTAGGGTCCTACAATGAGCAGTTCTTC

size: .
V: TRBV28
D: .
length: 12
J: TRBJ2-4
CDR3: CASSWSENIQYF
DNA: TGTGCCAGCAGTTGGTCGGAAAACATTCAGTACTTC

size: .
V: TRBV12-3/TRBV12-4
D: .
length: 13
J: TRBJ2-7
CDR3: CASSNVGSYEQYF
DNA: TGTGCCAGCAGTAACGTGGGCTCCTACGAGCAGTACTTC

size: few
V: TRBV7-2
D: .
length: 15
J: TRBJ2-3
CDR3: CASKLTGGATDTQYF
DNA: TGTGCCAGCAAACTTACTGGGGGGGCCACAGATACGCAGTATTTT

size: .
V: TRBV6-1
D: TRBD1
length: 14
J: TRBJ1-4
CDR3: CASREEGGGEKLFF
DNA: TGTGCCAGCAGAGAGGAAGGGGGCGGTGAAAAACTGTTTTTT

size: .
V: TRBV29-1
D: .
length: 12
J: TRBJ1-1
CDR3: CSVTKMNTEAFF
DNA: TGCAGCGTTACAAAGATGAACACTGAAGCTTTCTTT

size: few
V: TRBV11-2
D: TRBD1
length: 13
J: TRBJ1-1
CDR3: CASSSRQGIGAFF
DNA: TGTGCCAGCAGCTCAAGACAGGGAATCGGGGCTTTCTTT

size: .
V: TRBV18
D: .
length: 14
J: TRBJ2-7
CDR3: CASSPPGRIYEQYF
DNA: TGTGCCAGCTCACCACCGGGACGGATATACGAGCAGTACTTC

size: few
V: TRBV5-1
D: TRBD1
length: 14
J: TRBJ2-3
CDR3: CASTRDRGTDTQYF
DNA: TGCGCCAGCACCCGGGACAGGGGAACAGATACGCAGTATTTT

size: few
V: TRBV7-2
D: .
length: 14
J: TRBJ2-7
CDR3: CATAWRQEIYEQYF
DNA: TGTGCCACAGCCTGGAGACAGGAGATCTACGAGCAGTACTTC